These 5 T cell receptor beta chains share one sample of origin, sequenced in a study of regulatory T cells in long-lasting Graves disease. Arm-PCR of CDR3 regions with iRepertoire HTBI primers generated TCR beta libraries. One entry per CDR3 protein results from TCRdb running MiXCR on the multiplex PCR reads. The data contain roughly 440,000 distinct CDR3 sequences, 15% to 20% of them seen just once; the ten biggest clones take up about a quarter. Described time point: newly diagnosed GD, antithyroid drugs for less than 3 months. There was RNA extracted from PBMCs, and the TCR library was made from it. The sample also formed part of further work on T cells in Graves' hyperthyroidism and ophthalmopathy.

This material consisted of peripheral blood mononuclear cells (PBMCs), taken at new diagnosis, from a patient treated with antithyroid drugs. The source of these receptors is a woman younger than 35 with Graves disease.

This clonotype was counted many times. CDR3 DNA sequence: TGTGCCAGCAGTCCCACTAGCAGCTACAATGAGCAGTTCTTC. This codes for CASSPTSSYNEQFF. This chain joins TRBV27 and TRBJ2-1; the D gene is possibly TRBD2 (6 bases). CDR3 length equals 14 residues. Germline V gene data show CDR1 as MNHEY and CDR2 as SMNVEV (reference sequence). Trimming stripped 5 bases from V and 3 bases from J, with 11 bases between.

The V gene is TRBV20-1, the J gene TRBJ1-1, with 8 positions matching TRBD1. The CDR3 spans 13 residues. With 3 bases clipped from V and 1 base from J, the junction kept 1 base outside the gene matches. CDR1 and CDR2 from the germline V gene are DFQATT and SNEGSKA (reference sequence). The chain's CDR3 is CSARGTGNTEAFF. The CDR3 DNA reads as TGCAGTGCTAGGGGGACAGGGAACACTGAAGCTTTCTTT.

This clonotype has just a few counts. CDR3 in amino acids: CASSPSREGYEQYF. CDR3 nucleotide sequence: TGTGCCAGCTCACCATCCAGGGAGGGTTACGAGCAGTACTTC. The rearrangement links TRBV18 to TRBJ2-7; TRBD2 matches 7 bases. CDR1 and CDR2 from the germline V gene are KGHSH and LQKENI. V lost 2 bases to trimming and J lost 4 bases; unmatched junction nucleotides: 5. The CDR3 loop spans 14 amino acids.

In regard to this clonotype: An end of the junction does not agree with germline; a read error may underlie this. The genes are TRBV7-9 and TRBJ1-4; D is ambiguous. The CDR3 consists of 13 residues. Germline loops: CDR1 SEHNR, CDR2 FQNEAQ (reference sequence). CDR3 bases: TGTGCCTGCAGGTCAGAAGATAATGAAAAACTGTTTTTT. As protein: CACRSEDNEKLFF.

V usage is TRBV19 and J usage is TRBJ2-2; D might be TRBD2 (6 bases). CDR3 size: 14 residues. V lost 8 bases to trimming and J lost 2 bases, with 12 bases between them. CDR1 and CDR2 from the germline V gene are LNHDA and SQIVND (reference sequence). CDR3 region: CASRGTDNTGELFF. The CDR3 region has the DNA TGTGCCAGTCGCGGGACGGATAACACCGGGGAGCTGTTTTTT. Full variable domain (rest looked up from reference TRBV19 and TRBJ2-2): DGGITQSPKYLFRKEGQNVTLSCEQNLNHDAMYWYRQDPGQGLRLIYYSQIVNDFQKGDIAEGYSVSREKKESFPLTVTSAQKNPTAFYLCASRGTDNTGELFFGEGSRLTVL.